The 9 T cell receptor beta chains in this list originate from one sample, sequenced in a study of cytomegalovirus exposure and HLA in healthy donors. Vbeta (60) and Jbeta (13) primers were used in the PCR. Measured with immunoSEQ multiplex PCR; TCRdb has only the in-frame clones, and not every one. This table holds 150,000 to 200,000 clones, 82% found once. Sequencing input: PBMCs. The origin of the receptors is a man aged 40-55 years in good health and CMV-seronegative.

V gene TRBV11-2 combines with J gene TRBJ2-3; D possibly corresponds to TRBD1 (6 bases). V gave up 7 bases and J gave up 1 base, with 12 bases separating them. CDR1 SGHAT and CDR2 FQNNGV come from the germline V gene. The length of the CDR3 is 14 residues. The CDR3 is CASTQNRGTDTQYF. The DNA for the CDR3 is TGTGCCAGCACCCAAAACAGGGGCACAGATACGCAGTATTTT. Full variable domain (rest looked up from reference TRBV11-2 and TRBJ2-3): EAGVAQSPRYKIIEKRQSVAFWCNPISGHATLYWYQQILGQGPKLLIQFQNNGVVDDSQLPKDRFSAERLKGVDSTLKIQPAKLEDSAVYLCASTQNRGTDTQYFGPGTRLTVL.

V is TRBV2 and J is TRBJ1-1; D not resolved. CDR3 length: 14 amino acids. Trimming pared 3 bases from V and 4 bases from J, leaving 12 bases between. Germline V gene lookup returns CDR1 SNHLY and CDR2 FYNNEI. The CDR3 DNA is TGTGCCAGCAGTGACAGCAGGTTAATCACTGAAGCTTTCTTT. Its translation: CASSDSRLITEAFF.

This clone was seen only once. The chain employs TRBV4-3 and TRBJ2-3; TRBD1 might be the D (8 bases). Trimming shortened V by 4 bases and J by 5 bases, and 19 bases separated the two germline ends. This CDR3 is 16 amino acids long. Germline loops: CDR1 LGHNA, CDR2 YSLEER. The CDR3 here is CASSRRGQGAGDTQYF. Here the CDR3 DNA reads TGCGCCAGCAGCCGGCGGGGGCAGGGGGCTGGAGATACGCAGTATTTT.

The chain is built from TRBV5-6 and TRBJ1-2; 9 bases are a match to TRBD1. Germline loops: CDR1 SGHDT, CDR2 YYEEEE. The length of the CDR3 is 15 residues. V lost 5 bases to trimming and J lost 2 bases; unmatched junction nucleotides: 7. As DNA, the CDR3 is TGTGCCAGCAGGGTACAGGGGGCAAAGAACTATGGCTACACCTTC. This sequence encodes CASRVQGAKNYGYTF.

The V call is TRBV6-1, the J call TRBJ2-5; D is undetermined. Trimming took 6 bases from V and 2 from J, leaving 4 bases between them. Germline V gene sequence: CDR1 MNHNS, CDR2 SASEGT. The CDR3 extends over 11 amino acids. CDR3 coding DNA: TGTGCCAGCAGGAGACAAGAGACCCAGTACTTC. It specifies CASRRQETQYF.

The rearrangement uses TRBV5-4 and TRBJ2-5, with D possibly TRBD1 on 6 matching bases. The germline gives CDR1 SGHNT, CDR2 YYREEE (reference sequence). This CDR3 spans 14 amino acids. Trimming cost V 4 bases and J 4 bases, with 14 bases left between them. In DNA, the CDR3 is TGTGCCAGCAGCAACCCAGGGGTACGAGAGACCCAGTACTTC. Its protein is CASSNPGVRETQYF.

The rearrangement uses TRBV5-5 and TRBJ1-5; no clear D. CDR3 size: 14 residues. V lost 0 bases and J 0 bases, leaving 4 bases between the germline ends. Germline values: CDR1 SGHKS, CDR2 YYEKEE (reference sequence). Written as DNA, the CDR3 is TGTGCCAGCAGCTTGGCCTTTAGCAATCAGCCCCAGCATTTT. Translated, it gives CASSLAFSNQPQHF.

This rearrangement joins TRBV11-1 to TRBJ2-2; D uncertain. Germline assignment: CDR1 SGHAT and CDR2 FQDESV (reference sequence). This CDR3 has 15 amino acids. Trimming stripped 3 bases from V and 7 bases from J, with 15 bases between. Written as DNA, the CDR3 is TGTGCCAGCAGCTTTCCAGGAAAGAAGGTCGGGGAGCTGTTTTTT. Translating it yields CASSFPGKKVGELFF.

The V and J genes are TRBV7-6 and TRBJ1-3, with a weak D call TRBD1 (6 bases). CDR3 length equals 15 residues. The V end was cut by 6 bases, the J end by 0 bases, with 12 bases between. Germline loops: CDR1 SGHVS, CDR2 FNYEAQ. CDR3 in amino acids: CASSSGTLSGNTIYF. In nucleotides, the CDR3 is TGTGCCAGCAGTTCTGGGACACTCTCTGGAAACACCATATATTTT.